The 18 T cell receptor beta chains reported below all come from one sample, sequenced in a study of T cells in Graves' hyperthyroidism and ophthalmopathy. Researchers took RNA transcripts and amplified the TCR beta CDR3 regions from them. A first-round RT-PCR of the TCR CDR3 used the HTBI primer set. TCRdb re-analysed the multiplex PCR reads in MiXCR, keeping a single row per CDR3 protein. Found here are hundreds of thousands of distinct CDR3 sequences, 35% of them singletons; the top ten hold around 30%. Input material: blood. The source of these receptors is a woman in her thirties or forties with Graves' hyperthyroidism.

This clonotype was seen many times. The chain links TRBV29-1 to TRBJ2-5, with no clear D. The CDR3 consists of 10 residues. Germline V CDR1 and CDR2: SQVTM, ANQGSEA. V was trimmed by 4 bases and J by 4 bases, leaving 4 bases between them. The CDR3 spells CSVGGETQYF. Written as DNA, the CDR3 is TGCAGCGTTGGTGGAGAGACCCAGTACTTC.

This clonotype has just a few counts. The chain has TRBV6-2 or TRBV6-3 and TRBJ2-7; D unresolved. Between the trimmed V and J ends, which lost 6 bases and 8 bases, there was a span of 14 bases. CDR3 length: 12 amino acids. The germline V gene has CDR1 MNHEY and CDR2 SVGEGT. The CDR3 DNA is TGTGCCAGCAGCTCCTCCCGTGAAAAGCAGTACTTC. It yields the protein CASSSSREKQYF.

Only a few counts were recorded for this clonotype. The chain recombines TRBV20-1 with TRBJ2-5; 11 nucleotides line up with TRBD2. V was clipped by 3 bases and J by 5 bases; unmatched bases: 2. The V gene's germline CDR1 is DFQATT and CDR2 SNEGSKA (reference sequence). The CDR3 is made up of 13 amino acids. CDR3 coding DNA: TGCAGTGCTAGGGCTAGCGGGGGGGAGACCCAGTACTTC. Residues: CSARASGGETQYF.

Points on this clonotype: With a much larger clone just one base away, this may be a read error. CDR3 protein: CASGAVYSGNTIYF. The CDR3, as DNA: TGTGCCAGCGGCGCAGTTTACTCTGGAAACACCATATATTTT. The chain has TRBV7-2 and TRBJ1-3; D gene uncertain. This CDR3 spans 14 amino acids. Deletions cut 8 bases from V and 0 bases from J, with 11 bases between. The germline gives CDR1 SGHTA, CDR2 FQGNSA.

The chain is built from TRBV24-1 and TRBJ1-4; no reliable D call. Trimming removed 2 bases at V and 8 bases at J, with 14 bases between. Germline lookup yields CDR1 KGHDR and CDR2 SFDVKD. The CDR3 has 15 residues. The CDR3 DNA follows: TGTGCCACCAGTGATTCCAGGTTAATAAGGGAAAAACTGTTTTTT. Amino acid sequence: CATSDSRLIREKLFF.

This clonotype came up many times. V usage is TRBV5-5 and J usage is TRBJ1-2; D is unresolved. V was pared by 4 bases and J by 9 bases, with 16 bases between. The CDR3 spans 13 residues. Germline V gene sequence: CDR1 SGHKS, CDR2 YYEKEE (reference sequence). The CDR3 region has the DNA TGTGCCAGCAGCCAGACTCCGTTAGGCCGCTACACCTTC. It yields the protein CASSQTPLGRYTF.

This clonotype was detected only a few times. The chain joins TRBV12-3 or TRBV12-4 to TRBJ1-2; D is uncertain. The CDR3 is made up of 14 amino acids. The CDR3 is CASGSSPGNYGYTF. The CDR3 region has the DNA TGTGCTAGTGGTTCCTCCCCCGGTAACTATGGCTACACCTTC.

The chain employs TRBV7-2 and TRBJ2-2, with D possibly matching TRBD1 (6 bases). CDR1 SGHTA and CDR2 FQGNSA come from the germline V gene. CDR3 size: 14 residues. The V and J ends lost 5 bases and 11 bases respectively, with 18 bases between them. CDR3 in amino acids: CASSPRQVDGELFF. CDR3 bases: TGTGCCAGCAGCCCCCGACAGGTGGACGGCGAGCTGTTTTTT.

Turning to this clonotype: A much larger clone is a single base away; this may be a read error. This rearrangement joins TRBV12-3 or TRBV12-4 to TRBJ2-2; the D gene is possibly TRBD2 (5 bases). This CDR3 comprises 12 residues. The chain's CDR3 is CASSPSPGELSF. The CDR3 coding sequence is TGTGCCAGCAGTCCATCCCCCGGGGAGCTGTCTTTT.

This clonotype was counted a few times. The CDR3 DNA reads as TGTGCCAGCTCAACGGGCGGAGCCACTAATGAAAAACTGTTTTTT. It encodes CASSTGGATNEKLFF. The gene calls are TRBV6-5 and TRBJ1-4, with no clear D. The CDR3 is 15 residues long. Germline V gene sequence: CDR1 MNHEY, CDR2 SVGAGI. The V end was cut by 8 bases, the J end by 2 bases, with 15 bases between.

This clonotype has at least ten counts. This chain connects TRBV19 to TRBJ1-4, with D tentatively TRBD1 (6 bases). The CDR3 spans 13 residues. Trimming pared 6 bases from V and 7 bases from J, leaving 12 bases between. The germline V gene has CDR1 LNHDA and CDR2 SQIVND (reference sequence). The CDR3 DNA sequence: TGTGCCAGTAGGGCGACAGGTAGTGAAAAACTGTTTTTT. Translating it yields CASRATGSEKLFF. Drawing the rest from reference TRBV19 and TRBJ1-4, the complete variable domain is DGGITQSPKYLFRKEGQNVTLSCEQNLNHDAMYWYRQDPGQGLRLIYYSQIVNDFQKGDIAEGYSVSREKKESFPLTVTSAQKNPTAFYLCASRATGSEKLFFGSGTQLSVL.

This clonotype was found many times. J is TRBJ2-7 and V is TRBV7-9; D may be TRBD2 (6 bases). The CDR3 loop spans 12 amino acids. Germline CDR1 is SEHNR and CDR2 is FQNEAQ (reference sequence). Trimming removed 5 bases from V and 6 bases from J, with 11 bases in between. CDR3 sequence: CASSLLAPEQYF. The CDR3 DNA reads as TGTGCCAGCAGCCTACTAGCTCCCGAGCAGTACTTC.

The chain is built from TRBV5-1 and TRBJ2-7; D is possibly TRBD1 (6 bases). V was clipped by 3 bases and J by 0 bases, with 13 bases between them. There are 15 residues in the CDR3. CDR1 is SGHRS and CDR2 is YFSETQ in the germline V gene. The CDR3, as DNA: TGCGCCAGCAGCTCCGGGACACCACGCTCCTACGAGCAGTACTTC. This gives the protein CASSSGTPRSYEQYF.

This clonotype was counted ten times or more. This chain joins TRBV25-1 and TRBJ2-7; no firm D call. Trimming took 1 base from V and 0 from J, leaving 10 bases between them. The length of the CDR3 is 15 residues. The germline V gene encodes CDR1 MGHDK and CDR2 SYGVNS. The CDR3, as DNA: TGTGCCAGCAGTGAATTAGCAGGCAGCTCCTACGAGCAGTACTTC. Its protein is CASSELAGSSYEQYF.

V usage is TRBV9 and J usage is TRBJ1-5; D unresolved. V dropped 0 bases and J dropped 1 base, with 8 bases sitting between them. This CDR3 spans 15 amino acids. CDR1 and CDR2 from the germline V gene are SGDLS and YYNGEE. This CDR3 is CASSVDVESNQPQHF. CDR3 bases: TGTGCCAGCAGCGTAGATGTTGAGAGCAATCAGCCCCAGCATTTT.

In this sample, this clonotype turned up many times. The chain carries TRBV2 and TRBJ1-4, with 7 bases that match TRBD1. V trimming: 7 bases; J trimming: 4 bases; junction bases outside the gene matches: 6. The CDR3 extends over 14 amino acids. Germline V lookup: CDR1 SNHLY, CDR2 FYNNEI. The CDR3 region has the DNA TGTGCCAGCACCATGACAGGGTATAATGAAAAACTGTTTTTT. Residues: CASTMTGYNEKLFF.

This clonotype was observed many times. The chain is built from TRBV10-3 and TRBJ1-2, with 7 bases aligning to TRBD1. There are 16 residues in the CDR3. V shed 8 bases and J 0 bases; nucleotides not matched to a gene: 12. CDR1 is ENHRY and CDR2 is SYGVKD in the germline V gene. The CDR3 DNA reads TGTGCCATCTCGATCGGGACAGCCGTAACTAACTATGGCTACACCTTC. This translates into CAISIGTAVTNYGYTF.

Details on this clonotype: A much larger clone lies a single base off, so this may be a read error. The rearrangement joins TRBV5-1 to TRBJ1-2; D may be TRBD1 (6 bases). Trimming left V 0 bases short and J 6 bases short, with 12 bases between. This CDR3 comprises 14 residues. CDR1 and CDR2 from the germline V gene are SGHRS and YFSETQ. CDR3: CASSLVRGGNGYTF. In nucleotides, the CDR3 is TGCGCCAGCAGCTTGGTCAGGGGCGGGAATGGCTACACCTTC. Full variable domain (remainder filled in from reference TRBV5-1 and TRBJ1-2): KAGVTQTPRYLIKTRGQQVTLSCSPISGHRSVSWYQQTPGQGLQFLFEYFSETQRNKGNFPGRFSGRQFSNSRSEMNVSTLELGDSALYLCASSLVRGGNGYTFGSGTRLTVV.